Below, 9 T cell receptor beta chains from the same sample are listed, as sequenced in a study of blood T cell repertoires in COVID-19. TCRdb's copy holds only in-frame clones and misses some; the assay was immunoSEQ multiplex PCR. Of about 94,000 clones listed, about 74% are singletons. The specimen was peripheral blood. These receptors were obtained from a man between 65 and 85 years old with COVID-19, enrolled during active disease.

The gene calls are TRBV6-2 or TRBV6-3 and TRBJ2-3; 8 bases fit TRBD1. CDR3 length equals 15 residues. V shed 6 bases and J 2 bases; nucleotides not matched to a gene: 7. Germline CDR1 is MNHEY and CDR2 is SVGEGT. CDR3 sequence (DNA): TGTGCCAGCAGCCTACGGGACAGGCCCACAGATACGCAGTATTTT. Translation gives CASSLRDRPTDTQYF.

This clone was seen a handful of times. J is TRBJ2-3 and V is TRBV2; 11 positions agree with TRBD2. This CDR3 spans 17 amino acids. Trimming removed 5 bases from V and 3 bases from J; junction bases left unmatched: 10. Germline CDR1 SNHLY, CDR2 FYNNEI. The CDR3 nucleotides are TGTGCCAGCAGTTGGTCCCGACTAGCGGGGACTACAGATACGCAGTATTTT. Its protein is CASSWSRLAGTTDTQYF.

This clone was counted many times. The rearrangement joins TRBV2 to TRBJ1-3, with D tentatively TRBD1 (6 bases). Trimming removed 10 bases at V and 4 bases at J, with 26 bases between. Germline CDR1 and CDR2: SNHLY and FYNNEI. The CDR3 length is 17 residues. The CDR3 DNA reads TGTGCCACCCGCACAGGGATTGTCTCTCCGCGAGGAAACACCATATATTTT. Protein: CATRTGIVSPRGNTIYF.

The chain has TRBV7-3 and TRBJ2-7, with 9 bases aligning to TRBD2. CDR1 SGHTA and CDR2 FQGTGA come from the germline V gene. The V and J ends lost 2 bases and 3 bases, in that order; junction bases with no gene match: 5. The CDR3 spans 15 residues. CDR3 region: CASSLGLAGLYEQYF. As DNA, the CDR3 is TGTGCCAGCAGCTTAGGCCTAGCGGGACTCTACGAGCAGTACTTC.

The V and J genes are TRBV25-1 and TRBJ2-2, with 9 bases matching TRBD2. Trimming cost V 4 bases and J 4 bases; bases outside gene matches: 7. The CDR3 sequence is 16 residues long. Per germline, CDR1 MGHDK and CDR2 SYGVNS. The CDR3 region has the DNA TGTGCCAGCAGTGGGTTAGCGGGAGCTGGCACCGGGGAGCTGTTTTTT. Protein: CASSGLAGAGTGELFF.

The J gene is TRBJ2-7, the V gene TRBV5-1; 9 nucleotides align to TRBD2. The CDR3 covers 16 residues. The V segment lost 0 bases and the J segment 2 bases; nucleotides outside the gene matches: 6. Per the germline V gene, CDR1 is SGHRS and CDR2 is YFSETQ. The CDR3 reads CASSLGKAGGPYEQYF. The CDR3 coding sequence is TGCGCCAGCAGCTTGGGGAAGGCGGGAGGGCCCTACGAGCAGTACTTC.

The genes are TRBV30 and TRBJ2-7; TRBD2 is a possible D gene (6 bases). V lost 5 bases, J lost 2 bases, and 22 bases lay in between. Germline CDR1 reads GTSNPN; CDR2 reads SVGIG (reference sequence). The CDR3 consists of 16 residues. In nucleotides, the CDR3 is TGTGCCTGGGCTGAAATCCGGGACTCCCTGACCTACGAGCAGTACTTC. Its translation: CAWAEIRDSLTYEQYF.

The gene calls are TRBV5-4 and TRBJ1-4, with D possibly TRBD1 on 5 matching bases. CDR1 and CDR2 from the germline V gene are SGHNT and YYREEE (reference sequence). The CDR3 contains 13 residues. V gave up 4 bases and J gave up 6 bases, with 10 bases separating them. CDR3 protein: CASSLTGDEKLFF. The CDR3 DNA reads as TGTGCCAGCAGCCTGACGGGGGATGAAAAACTGTTTTTT.

This clone has a single count. The V and J genes are TRBV19 and TRBJ2-1; possible D gene TRBD2, 5 bases. The CDR3 contains 13 residues. The V and J ends lost 6 bases and 6 bases respectively, with 12 bases between them. Germline CDR1 reads LNHDA; CDR2 reads SQIVND (reference sequence). The CDR3 loop reads CASRGLALNEQFF. Written as DNA, the CDR3 is TGTGCCAGTAGGGGATTAGCGCTCAATGAGCAGTTCTTC.